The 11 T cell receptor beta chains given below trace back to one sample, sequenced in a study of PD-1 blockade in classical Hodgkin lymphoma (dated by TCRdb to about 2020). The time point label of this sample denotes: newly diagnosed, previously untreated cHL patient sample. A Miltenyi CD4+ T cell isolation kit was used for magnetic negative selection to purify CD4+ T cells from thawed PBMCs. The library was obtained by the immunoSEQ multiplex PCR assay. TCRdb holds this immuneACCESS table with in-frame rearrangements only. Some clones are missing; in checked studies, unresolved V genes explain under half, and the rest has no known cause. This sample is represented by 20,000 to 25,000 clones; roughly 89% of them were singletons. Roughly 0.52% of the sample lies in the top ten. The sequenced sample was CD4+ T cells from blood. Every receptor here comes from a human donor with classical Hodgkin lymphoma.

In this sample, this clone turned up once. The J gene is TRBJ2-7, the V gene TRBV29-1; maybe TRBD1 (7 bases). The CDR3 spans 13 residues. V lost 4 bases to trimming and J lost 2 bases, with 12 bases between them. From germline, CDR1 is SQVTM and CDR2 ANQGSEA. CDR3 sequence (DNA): TGCAGCGTTGGGGCAGGGGGGACCTACGAGCAGTACTTC. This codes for CSVGAGGTYEQYF.

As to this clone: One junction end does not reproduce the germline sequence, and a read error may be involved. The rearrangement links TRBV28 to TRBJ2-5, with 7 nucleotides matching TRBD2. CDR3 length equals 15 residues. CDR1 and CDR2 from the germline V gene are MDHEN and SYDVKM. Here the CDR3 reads CASTDTSGIQVTQYF. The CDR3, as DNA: TGTGCCAGCACCGACACCAGCGGGATCCAAGTGACCCAGTACTTC.

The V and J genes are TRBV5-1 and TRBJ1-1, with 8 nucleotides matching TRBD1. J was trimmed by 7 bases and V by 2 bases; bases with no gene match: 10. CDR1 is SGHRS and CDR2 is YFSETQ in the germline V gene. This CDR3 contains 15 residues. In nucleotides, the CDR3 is TGCGCCAGCAGCTTTCGGACAGGGCTGGGTGATGAAGCTTTCTTT. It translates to CASSFRTGLGDEAFF.

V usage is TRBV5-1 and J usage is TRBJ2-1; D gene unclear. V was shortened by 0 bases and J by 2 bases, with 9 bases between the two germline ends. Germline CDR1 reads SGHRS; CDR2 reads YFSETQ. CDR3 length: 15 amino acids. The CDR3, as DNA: TGCGCCAGCAGCTTGGAGAACAGCCCCTACAATGAGCAGTTCTTC. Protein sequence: CASSLENSPYNEQFF. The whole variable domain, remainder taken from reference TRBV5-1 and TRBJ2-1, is KAGVTQTPRYLIKTRGQQVTLSCSPISGHRSVSWYQQTPGQGLQFLFEYFSETQRNKGNFPGRFSGRQFSNSRSEMNVSTLELGDSALYLCASSLENSPYNEQFFGPGTRLTVL.

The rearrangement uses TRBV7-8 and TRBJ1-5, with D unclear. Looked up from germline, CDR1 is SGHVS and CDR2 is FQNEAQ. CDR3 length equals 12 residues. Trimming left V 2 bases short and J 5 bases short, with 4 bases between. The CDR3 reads CASSLYHQPQHF. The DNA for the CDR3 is TGTGCCAGCAGCTTATACCATCAGCCCCAGCATTTT.

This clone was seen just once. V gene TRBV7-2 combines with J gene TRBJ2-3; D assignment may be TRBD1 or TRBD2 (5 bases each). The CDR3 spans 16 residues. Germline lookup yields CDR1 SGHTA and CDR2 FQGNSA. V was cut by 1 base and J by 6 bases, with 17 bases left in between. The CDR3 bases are TGTGCCAGCAGCTTAGTCGGGACCTTCGTGACGGATACGCAGTATTTT. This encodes CASSLVGTFVTDTQYF. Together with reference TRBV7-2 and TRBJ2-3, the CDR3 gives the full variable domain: GAGVSQSPSNKVTEKGKDVELRCDPISGHTALYWYRQSLGQGLEFLIYFQGNSAPDKSGLPSDRFSAERTGGSVSTLTIQRTQQEDSAVYLCASSLVGTFVTDTQYFGPGTRLTVL.

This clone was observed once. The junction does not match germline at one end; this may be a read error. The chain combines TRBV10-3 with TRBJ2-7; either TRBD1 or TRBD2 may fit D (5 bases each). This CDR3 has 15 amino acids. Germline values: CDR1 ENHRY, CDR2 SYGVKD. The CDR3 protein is CASSSSGTVSYEQYF. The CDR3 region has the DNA TGTGCCAGCAGTTCCTCCGGGACGGTCTCCTACGAGCAGTACTTC.

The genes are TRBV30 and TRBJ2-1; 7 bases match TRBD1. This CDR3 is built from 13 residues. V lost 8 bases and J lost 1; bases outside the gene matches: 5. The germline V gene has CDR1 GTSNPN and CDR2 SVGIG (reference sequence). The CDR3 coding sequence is TGTGCCGAAGGGACAGATTCCTACAATGAGCAGTTCTTC. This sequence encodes CAEGTDSYNEQFF.

The DNA of the CDR3 is TGTGCCAGCAGCTTAGGAGGGACTAGCGTCACCGGGGAGCTGTTTTTT. This gives the protein CASSLGGTSVTGELFF. The rearrangement links TRBV7-2 to TRBJ2-2; 10 nucleotides align to TRBD2. V dropped 1 base and J dropped 4; count of bases not matched to a gene: 3. Germline CDR1 is SGHTA and CDR2 is FQGNSA. CDR3 size: 16 residues.

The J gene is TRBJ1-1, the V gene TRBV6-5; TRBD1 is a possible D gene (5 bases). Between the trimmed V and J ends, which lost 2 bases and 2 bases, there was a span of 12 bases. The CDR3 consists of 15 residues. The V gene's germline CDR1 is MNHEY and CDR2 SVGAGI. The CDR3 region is CASSYLGTRNTEAFF. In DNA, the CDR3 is TGTGCCAGCAGTTACCTCGGGACTAGAAACACTGAAGCTTTCTTT.

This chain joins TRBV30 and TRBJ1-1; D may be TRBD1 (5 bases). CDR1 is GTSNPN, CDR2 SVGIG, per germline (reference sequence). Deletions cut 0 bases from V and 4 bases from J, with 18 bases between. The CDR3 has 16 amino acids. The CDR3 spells CAWSVGLGVRGTEAFF. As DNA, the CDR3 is TGTGCCTGGAGTGTAGGATTGGGGGTGCGAGGCACTGAAGCTTTCTTT.